This entry is about one T cell receptor beta chain. This sample is drawn from a study of CD8+ T cells in alopecia areata. Germline CDR1 is SQVTM and CDR2 is ANQGSEA. After removal of 6 bases from V and 4 bases from J, the junction contained 3 bases not matched to a gene. This CDR3 contains 12 residues. Extraction of RNA preceded its reverse transcription into cDNA, which served as the sequencing template. The repertoire was sequenced with immunoSEQ multiplex PCR; TCRdb's copy has only in-frame clones and lacks some. The table records over 200,000 clones, 50% to 65% of them present only once. Sequences were derived from CD4+ T cells sorted from blood, sampled at week 0. The chain is built from TRBV29-1 and TRBJ1-3; 7 nucleotides agree with TRBD1. This TCR derives from a human donor with alopecia areata. The CDR3 DNA follows: TGCAGCGTAGGGACAGACGGAAACACCATATATTTT. This encodes CSVGTDGNTIYF.